A selection of T cell receptor beta chains follows, all from one sample in a study of blood T cells in healthy people across ages. A single record per CDR3 protein comes from TCRdb applying MiXCR to the 5' RACE reads. The sample lists around 750,000 distinct CDR3 sequences, about 48% occurring once. Sample: blood. These receptors were obtained from a man older than 75 in good health. The CDR3 runs from the conserved cysteine through the conserved F or W. Each record gives: J gene, V gene, D gene, clone size, CDR3 protein, CDR3 DNA. A D gene is named only where the DNA matches it firmly. Not all rows give a size; the values are once, few, many and, for expanded clones, a class.

j_gene: TRBJ2-7; v_gene: TRBV2; d_gene: -; abundance: -; CDR3aa: CASRPGTPYEQYF; CDR3nt: TGTGCCAGCAGACCCGGGACACCCTACGAGCAGTACTTC
j_gene: TRBJ2-7; v_gene: TRBV6-5; d_gene: TRBD1; abundance: -; CDR3aa: CASSYLGGGEQYF; CDR3nt: TGTGCCAGCAGTTACTTAGGGGGCGGCGAGCAGTACTTC
j_gene: TRBJ2-7; v_gene: TRBV15; d_gene: -; abundance: -; CDR3aa: CATSPTVTRCEQYF; CDR3nt: TGTGCCACCAGCCCAACAGTCACAAGGTGCGAGCAGTACTTC
j_gene: TRBJ2-1; v_gene: TRBV9; d_gene: TRBD2; abundance: once; CDR3aa: CASSVEPSGTYNEQFF; CDR3nt: TGTGCCAGCAGCGTAGAGCCTAGCGGCACCTACAATGAGCAGTTCTTC
j_gene: TRBJ2-1; v_gene: TRBV7-9; d_gene: -; abundance: -; CDR3aa: CASSSTGMYYNEQFF; CDR3nt: TGTGCCAGCAGCTCAACAGGGATGTATTACAATGAGCAGTTCTTC
j_gene: TRBJ2-7; v_gene: TRBV20-1; d_gene: -; abundance: -; CDR3aa: CSARESSYMNEQYF; CDR3nt: TGCAGTGCTAGAGAGAGTAGTTATATGAACGAGCAGTACTTC
j_gene: TRBJ2-1; v_gene: TRBV12-3/TRBV12-4; d_gene: -; abundance: -; CDR3aa: CASSLGGQAEQFF; CDR3nt: TGTGCCAGCAGTTTAGGGGGGCAGGCGGAGCAGTTCTTC
j_gene: TRBJ2-1; v_gene: TRBV12-3/TRBV12-4; d_gene: -; abundance: -; CDR3aa: CASSPRVSPRNEQFF; CDR3nt: TGTGCCAGCAGTCCCCGGGTGTCCCCTCGGAATGAGCAGTTCTTC
j_gene: TRBJ2-5; v_gene: TRBV3-1; d_gene: -; abundance: -; CDR3aa: CASSRLGREETQYF; CDR3nt: TGTGCCAGCAGCCGCCTAGGTAGGGAAGAGACCCAGTACTTC
j_gene: TRBJ2-1; v_gene: TRBV29-1; d_gene: TRBD1; abundance: -; CDR3aa: CSVVGQGFSEQFF; CDR3nt: TGCAGCGTTGTAGGACAGGGCTTCAGTGAGCAGTTCTTC
j_gene: TRBJ1-2; v_gene: TRBV7-2; d_gene: -; abundance: -; CDR3aa: CTSSSGGTNYGYTF; CDR3nt: TGTACCAGCAGCTCGGGAGGGACTAACTATGGCTACACCTTC
j_gene: TRBJ1-6; v_gene: TRBV9; d_gene: TRBD1; abundance: few; CDR3aa: CASSVLGDRGNSPLHF; CDR3nt: TGTGCCAGCAGCGTTCTCGGGGACAGGGGTAATTCACCCCTCCACTTT
j_gene: TRBJ1-4; v_gene: TRBV29-1; d_gene: TRBD1; abundance: -; CDR3aa: CSIDRGTNEKLFF; CDR3nt: TGCAGTATTGACAGGGGAACTAATGAAAAACTGTTTTTT
j_gene: TRBJ2-5; v_gene: TRBV6-2/TRBV6-3; d_gene: TRBD2; abundance: few; CDR3aa: CASSYSPSGREETQYF; CDR3nt: TGTGCCAGCAGTTACTCGCCTAGCGGGAGAGAAGAGACCCAGTACTTC
j_gene: TRBJ2-7; v_gene: TRBV6-1; d_gene: -; abundance: few; CDR3aa: CASSDSSSSYEQYF; CDR3nt: TGTGCCAGCAGTGACAGCTCCTCCTCCTACGAGCAGTACTTC
j_gene: TRBJ2-1; v_gene: TRBV20-1; d_gene: TRBD2; abundance: once; CDR3aa: CSASSGRGWTGEQFF; CDR3nt: TGCAGTGCTAGCAGCGGGAGGGGGTGGACGGGTGAGCAGTTCTTC
j_gene: TRBJ2-1; v_gene: TRBV24-1; d_gene: TRBD1; abundance: -; CDR3aa: CATSDYAGTGRNEQFF; CDR3nt: TGTGCCACCAGTGATTATGCCGGGACAGGGAGGAATGAGCAGTTCTTC
j_gene: TRBJ1-1; v_gene: TRBV12-3/TRBV12-4; d_gene: -; abundance: -; CDR3aa: CASSPGAANTEAFF; CDR3nt: TGTGCCAGCAGTCCTGGCGCGGCAAACACTGAAGCTTTCTTT
j_gene: TRBJ1-1; v_gene: TRBV6-6; d_gene: -; abundance: few; CDR3aa: CASSYDRTEAFF; CDR3nt: TGTGCCAGCAGTTACGACAGGACTGAAGCTTTCTTT
j_gene: TRBJ2-3; v_gene: TRBV12-3/TRBV12-4; d_gene: TRBD2; abundance: -; CDR3aa: CASSLFGGSTDTQYF; CDR3nt: TGTGCCAGCAGTTTGTTCGGGGGGAGCACAGATACGCAGTATTTT
j_gene: TRBJ2-3; v_gene: TRBV3-1; d_gene: -; abundance: -; CDR3aa: CASTHPKTDTQYF; CDR3nt: TGTGCCAGCACCCACCCGAAAACAGATACGCAGTATTTT
j_gene: TRBJ2-3; v_gene: TRBV6-6; d_gene: TRBD1; abundance: few; CDR3aa: CATATGPGDRYAYF; CDR3nt: TGTGCCACCGCGACAGGGCCTGGGGACAGATACGCGTATTTT
j_gene: TRBJ1-2; v_gene: TRBV20-1; d_gene: TRBD1; abundance: few; CDR3aa: CSAQGTGGAYDYGYTF; CDR3nt: TGCAGTGCTCAGGGGACAGGGGGCGCGTATGACTATGGCTACACCTTC
j_gene: TRBJ2-5; v_gene: TRBV29-1; d_gene: TRBD2; abundance: -; CDR3aa: CSTWGGEETQYF; CDR3nt: TGCAGCACTTGGGGGGGGGAGGAGACCCAGTACTTC
j_gene: TRBJ1-1; v_gene: TRBV10-3; d_gene: TRBD1; abundance: -; CDR3aa: CAISGQGDRAEAFF; CDR3nt: TGTGCCATCAGTGGGCAGGGGGATCGGGCTGAAGCTTTCTTT
j_gene: TRBJ2-5; v_gene: TRBV29-1; d_gene: -; abundance: few; CDR3aa: CSVEALQETQYF; CDR3nt: TGCAGCGTTGAGGCACTTCAAGAGACCCAGTACTTC
j_gene: TRBJ2-7; v_gene: TRBV12-3/TRBV12-4; d_gene: -; abundance: many; CDR3aa: CASSRTAPYEQYF; CDR3nt: TGTGCCAGCAGCCGGACAGCCCCCTACGAGCAGTACTTC
j_gene: TRBJ1-2; v_gene: TRBV20-1; d_gene: TRBD1; abundance: -; CDR3aa: CSARRTGGDGYTF; CDR3nt: TGCAGTGCTAGACGGACAGGGGGCGACGGCTACACCTTC
j_gene: TRBJ2-5; v_gene: TRBV9; d_gene: -; abundance: few; CDR3aa: CASTKTGIQETQYF; CDR3nt: TGTGCCAGCACCAAGACCGGGATCCAAGAGACCCAGTACTTC
j_gene: TRBJ2-3; v_gene: TRBV3-1; d_gene: -; abundance: -; CDR3aa: CASSQGASVRYAYF; CDR3nt: TGTGCCAGCAGCCAAGGCGCTAGCGTGAGATACGCGTATTTT
j_gene: TRBJ2-6; v_gene: TRBV18; d_gene: -; abundance: once; CDR3aa: CAGGAGANVLTF; CDR3nt: TGTGCCGGGGGCGCGGGGGCCAACGTCCTGACTTTC
j_gene: TRBJ2-1; v_gene: TRBV9; d_gene: -; abundance: -; CDR3aa: CASSGGTSYTYNEQFF; CDR3nt: TGTGCCAGCAGCGGAGGGACTTCATATACCTACAATGAGCAGTTCTTC
j_gene: TRBJ2-7; v_gene: TRBV29-1; d_gene: TRBD2; abundance: few; CDR3aa: CSGGGLAAYEQYF; CDR3nt: TGCAGCGGGGGGGGACTAGCGGCCTACGAGCAGTACTTC
j_gene: TRBJ2-1; v_gene: TRBV5-1; d_gene: TRBD1; abundance: -; CDR3aa: CASSLNPGQGNNEQFF; CDR3nt: TGCGCCAGCAGCTTGAATCCGGGACAGGGCAACAATGAGCAGTTCTTC
j_gene: TRBJ1-4; v_gene: TRBV4-2; d_gene: -; abundance: -; CDR3aa: CASSKGGARGGEKLFF; CDR3nt: TGTGCCAGCAGCAAAGGAGGGGCCAGGGGAGGCGAAAAACTGTTTTTT
j_gene: TRBJ2-3; v_gene: TRBV5-1; d_gene: TRBD1; abundance: -; CDR3aa: CASSTTGGGTDTQYF; CDR3nt: TGCGCCAGCAGCACTACAGGGGGCGGGACAGATACGCAGTATTTT